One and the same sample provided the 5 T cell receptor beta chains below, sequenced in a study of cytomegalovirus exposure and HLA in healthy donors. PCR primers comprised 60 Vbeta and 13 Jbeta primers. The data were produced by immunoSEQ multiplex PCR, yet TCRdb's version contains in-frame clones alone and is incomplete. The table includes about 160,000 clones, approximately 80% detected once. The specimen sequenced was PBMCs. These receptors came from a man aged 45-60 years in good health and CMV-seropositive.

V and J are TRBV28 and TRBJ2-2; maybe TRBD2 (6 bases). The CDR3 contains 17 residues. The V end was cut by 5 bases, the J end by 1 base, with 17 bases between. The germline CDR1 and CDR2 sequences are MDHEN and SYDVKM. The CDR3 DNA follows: TGTGCCAGCAGTCGCCGAGGGGCGGGGATGAACACCGGGGAGCTGTTTTTT. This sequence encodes CASSRRGAGMNTGELFF.

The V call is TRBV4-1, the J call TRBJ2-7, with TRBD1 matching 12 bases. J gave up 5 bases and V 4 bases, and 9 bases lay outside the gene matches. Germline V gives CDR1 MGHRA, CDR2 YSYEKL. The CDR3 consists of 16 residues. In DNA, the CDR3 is TGCGCCAGCAGCCGTAACCCGGGACAGGGGGCGGACGAGCAGTACTTC. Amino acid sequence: CASSRNPGQGADEQYF.

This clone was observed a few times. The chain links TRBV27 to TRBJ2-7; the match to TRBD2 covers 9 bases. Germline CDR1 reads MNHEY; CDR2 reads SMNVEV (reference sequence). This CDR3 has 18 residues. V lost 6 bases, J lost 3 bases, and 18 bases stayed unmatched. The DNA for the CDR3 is TGTGCCAGCAGCCCTAGGCGGGGGGGACTAGCATTTCGCTACGAGCAGTACTTC. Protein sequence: CASSPRRGGLAFRYEQYF.

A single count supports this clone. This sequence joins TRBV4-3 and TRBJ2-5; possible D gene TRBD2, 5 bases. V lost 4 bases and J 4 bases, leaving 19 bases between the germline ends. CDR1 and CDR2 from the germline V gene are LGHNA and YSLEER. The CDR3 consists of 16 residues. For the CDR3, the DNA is TGCGCCAGCAGCCCAGCCTTCGTCAGAGGGCCAGAGACCCAGTACTTC. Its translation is CASSPAFVRGPETQYF.

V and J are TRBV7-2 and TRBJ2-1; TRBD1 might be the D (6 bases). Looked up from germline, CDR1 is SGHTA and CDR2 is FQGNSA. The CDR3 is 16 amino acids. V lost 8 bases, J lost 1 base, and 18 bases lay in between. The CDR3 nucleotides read TGTGCCAGCCTAGGCTGGGGGCAGGAATCCTACAATGAGCAGTTCTTC. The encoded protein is CASLGWGQESYNEQFF.